Only one count was recorded for the clone carrying this T cell receptor beta chain. The CDR3 is 14 amino acids. The V gene's germline CDR1 is SGHTA and CDR2 FQGNSA. Trimming stripped 7 bases from V and 2 bases from J, with 13 bases between. Profiling relied on immunoSEQ multiplex PCR, and the TCRdb table lists in-frame clones only, not all of them. The sample holds approximately 70,000 clones, roughly 80% seen once. The source of the sample is a study of OX40 agonist ivuxolimab in advanced cancers. Background on the study: Patients were given ivuxolimab, an antibody that agonizes OX40 (CD134). Of the patients, three showed partial responses, one with hepatocellular carcinoma and two with cutaneous melanoma.

The chain links TRBV7-2 to TRBJ2-3; possibly TRBD1 for D (6 bases). The clonotype originates from an adult with an advanced solid tumor such as melanoma, head and neck, liver or kidney cancer. The sample here was CD4+ or CD8+ T cells sorted from blood, taken in a trial of the OX40 agonist ivuxolimab. CDR3 region: CASTSWGPTDTQYF. The DNA for the CDR3 is TGTGCCAGCACCTCATGGGGGCCCACAGATACGCAGTATTTT. The full variable domain, rest sourced from reference TRBV7-2 and TRBJ2-3, is GAGVSQSPSNKVTEKGKDVELRCDPISGHTALYWYRQSLGQGLEFLIYFQGNSAPDKSGLPSDRFSAERTGGSVSTLTIQRTQQEDSAVYLCASTSWGPTDTQYFGPGTRLTVL.